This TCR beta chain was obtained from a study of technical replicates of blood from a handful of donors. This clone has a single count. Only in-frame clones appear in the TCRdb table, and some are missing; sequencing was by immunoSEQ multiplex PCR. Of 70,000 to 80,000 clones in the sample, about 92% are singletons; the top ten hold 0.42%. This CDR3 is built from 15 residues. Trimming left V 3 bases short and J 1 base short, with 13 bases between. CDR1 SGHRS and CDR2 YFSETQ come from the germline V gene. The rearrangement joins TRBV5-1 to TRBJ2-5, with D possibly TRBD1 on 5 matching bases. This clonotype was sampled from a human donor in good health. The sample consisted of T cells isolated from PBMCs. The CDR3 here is CASSSYHDSQETQYF. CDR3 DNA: TGCGCCAGCAGCTCATACCACGACAGCCAAGAGACCCAGTACTTC.